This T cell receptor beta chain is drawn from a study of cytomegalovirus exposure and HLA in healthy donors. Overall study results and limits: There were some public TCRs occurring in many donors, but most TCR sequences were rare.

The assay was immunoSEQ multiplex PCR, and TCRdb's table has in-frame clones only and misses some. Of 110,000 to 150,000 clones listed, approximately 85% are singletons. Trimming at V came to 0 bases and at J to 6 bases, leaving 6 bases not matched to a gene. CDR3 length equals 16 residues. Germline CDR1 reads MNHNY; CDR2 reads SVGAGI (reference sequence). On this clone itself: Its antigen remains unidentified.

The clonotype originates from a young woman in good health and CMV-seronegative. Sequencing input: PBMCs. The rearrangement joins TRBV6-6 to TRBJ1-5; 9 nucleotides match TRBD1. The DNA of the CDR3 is TGTGCCAGCAGTTACTCTGACAGGGGGGATGGTCAGCCCCAGCATTTT. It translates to CASSYSDRGDGQPQHF.